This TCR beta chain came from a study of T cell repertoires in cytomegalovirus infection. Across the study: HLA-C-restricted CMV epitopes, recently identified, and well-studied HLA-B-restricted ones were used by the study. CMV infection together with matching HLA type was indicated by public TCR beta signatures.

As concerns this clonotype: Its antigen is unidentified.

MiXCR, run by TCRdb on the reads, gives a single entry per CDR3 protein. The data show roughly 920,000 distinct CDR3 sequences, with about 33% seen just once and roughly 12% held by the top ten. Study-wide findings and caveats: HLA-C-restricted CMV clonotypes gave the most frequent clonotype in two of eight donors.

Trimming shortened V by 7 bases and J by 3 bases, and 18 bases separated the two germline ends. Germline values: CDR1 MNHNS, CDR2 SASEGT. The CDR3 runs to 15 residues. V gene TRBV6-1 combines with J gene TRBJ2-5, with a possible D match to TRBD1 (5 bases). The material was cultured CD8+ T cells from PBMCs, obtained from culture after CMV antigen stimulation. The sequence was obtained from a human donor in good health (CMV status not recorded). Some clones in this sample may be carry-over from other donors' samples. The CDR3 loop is CASIKNRGFEETQYF. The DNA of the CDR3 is TGTGCCAGCATCAAAAATAGGGGTTTTGAAGAGACCCAGTACTTC.